The 2 T cell receptor beta chains in this list originate from one sample, sequenced in a study of blood T cell repertoires in COVID-19. The data were produced by immunoSEQ multiplex PCR, yet TCRdb's version contains in-frame clones alone and is incomplete. This sample has about 340,000 clones, with approximately 87% found just once. Sequenced sample: peripheral blood. Source of these receptors: a woman aged 50 to 65 with COVID-19, enrolled during active disease.

The genes are TRBV10-3 and TRBJ2-1; TRBD2 matches at 12 bases. J gave up 7 bases and V 7 bases, and 8 bases lay outside the gene matches. The germline gives CDR1 ENHRY, CDR2 SYGVKD. CDR3 size: 15 residues. CDR3 sequence reads: CAITKGLAGMNEQFF. The DNA of the CDR3 is TGTGCCATCACCAAAGGACTAGCGGGAATGAATGAGCAGTTCTTC.

The V call is TRBV11-2, the J call TRBJ2-7; no firm D call. The CDR3 sequence is 11 residues long. Germline values: CDR1 SGHAT, CDR2 FQNNGV. The ends were cut back, 2 bases at V and 7 bases at J, with 6 bases in the middle. CDR3 nucleotides: TGTGCCAGCAGCTTAAAACAAGAGCAGTACTTC. The encoded protein is CASSLKQEQYF.